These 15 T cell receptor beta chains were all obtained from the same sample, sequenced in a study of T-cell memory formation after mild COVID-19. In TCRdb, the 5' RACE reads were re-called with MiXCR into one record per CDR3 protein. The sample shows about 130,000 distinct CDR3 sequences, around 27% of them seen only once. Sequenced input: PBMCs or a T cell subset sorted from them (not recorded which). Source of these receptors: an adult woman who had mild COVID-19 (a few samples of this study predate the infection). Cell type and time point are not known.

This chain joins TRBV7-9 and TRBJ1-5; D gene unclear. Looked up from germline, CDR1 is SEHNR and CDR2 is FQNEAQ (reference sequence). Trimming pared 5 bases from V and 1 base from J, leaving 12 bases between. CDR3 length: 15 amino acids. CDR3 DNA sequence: TGTGCCAGCAGCGGAACCAGCGGGAGCAATCAGCCCCAGCATTTT. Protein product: CASSGTSGSNQPQHF.

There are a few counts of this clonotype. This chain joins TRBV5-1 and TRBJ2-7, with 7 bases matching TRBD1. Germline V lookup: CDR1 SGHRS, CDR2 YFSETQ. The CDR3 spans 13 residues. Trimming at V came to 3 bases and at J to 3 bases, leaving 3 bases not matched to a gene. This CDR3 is CASSYTGVYEQYF. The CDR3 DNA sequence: TGCGCCAGCAGCTACACAGGGGTCTACGAGCAGTACTTC.

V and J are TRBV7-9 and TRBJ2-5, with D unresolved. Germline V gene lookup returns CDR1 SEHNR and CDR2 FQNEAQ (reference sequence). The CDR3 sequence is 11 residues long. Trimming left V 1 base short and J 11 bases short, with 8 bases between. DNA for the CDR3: TGTGCCAGCAGCTTAGAAGTCCCACAGTACTTC. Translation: CASSLEVPQYF.

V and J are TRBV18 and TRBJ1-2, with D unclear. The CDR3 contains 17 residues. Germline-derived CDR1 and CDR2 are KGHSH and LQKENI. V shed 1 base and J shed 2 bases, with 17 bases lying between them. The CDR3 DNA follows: TGTGCCAGCTCACCACTGACATTCGGACCTGAGAACTATGGCTACACCTTC. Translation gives CASSPLTFGPENYGYTF.

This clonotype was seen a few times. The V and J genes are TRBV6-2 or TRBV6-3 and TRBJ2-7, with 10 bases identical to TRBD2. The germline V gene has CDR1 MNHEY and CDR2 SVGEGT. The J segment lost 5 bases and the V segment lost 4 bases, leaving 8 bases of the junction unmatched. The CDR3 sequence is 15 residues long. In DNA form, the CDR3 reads TGTGCCAGCAGTTTCTTGAGCGGGAGGGCCGACGAGCAGTACTTC. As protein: CASSFLSGRADEQYF.

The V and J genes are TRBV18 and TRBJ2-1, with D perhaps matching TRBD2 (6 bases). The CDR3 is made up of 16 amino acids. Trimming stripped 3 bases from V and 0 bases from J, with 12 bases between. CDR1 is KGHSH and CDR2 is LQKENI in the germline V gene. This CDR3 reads CASSPLDGSSYNEQFF. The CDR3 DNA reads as TGTGCCAGCTCACCTCTAGACGGGAGCTCCTACAATGAGCAGTTCTTC.

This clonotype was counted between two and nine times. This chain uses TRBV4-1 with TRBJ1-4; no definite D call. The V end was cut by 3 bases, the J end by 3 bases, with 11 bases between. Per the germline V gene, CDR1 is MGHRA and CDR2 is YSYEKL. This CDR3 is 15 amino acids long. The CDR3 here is CASSHPSDSNEKLFF. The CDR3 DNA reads TGCGCCAGCAGCCACCCAAGCGATTCTAATGAAAAACTGTTTTTT.

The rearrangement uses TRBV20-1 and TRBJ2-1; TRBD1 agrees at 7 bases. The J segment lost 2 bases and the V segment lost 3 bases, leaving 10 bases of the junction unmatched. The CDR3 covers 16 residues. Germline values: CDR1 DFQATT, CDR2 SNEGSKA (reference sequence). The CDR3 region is CSARGVTGAPYNEQFF. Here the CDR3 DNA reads TGCAGTGCTAGGGGGGTTACAGGGGCCCCCTACAATGAGCAGTTCTTC.

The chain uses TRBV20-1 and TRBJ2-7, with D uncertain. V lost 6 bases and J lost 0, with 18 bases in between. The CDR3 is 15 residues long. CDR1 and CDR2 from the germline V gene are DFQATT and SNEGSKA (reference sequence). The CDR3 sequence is CSATPYTKSSYEQYF. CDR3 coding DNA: TGCAGTGCCACACCCTATACGAAAAGCTCCTACGAGCAGTACTTC.

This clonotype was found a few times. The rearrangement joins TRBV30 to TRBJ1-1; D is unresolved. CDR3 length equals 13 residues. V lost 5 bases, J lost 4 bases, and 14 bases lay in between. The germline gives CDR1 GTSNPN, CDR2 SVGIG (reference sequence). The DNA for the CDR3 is TGTGCCTGGGCTGGCGGGCGGCTCACTGAAGCTTTCTTT. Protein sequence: CAWAGGRLTEAFF.

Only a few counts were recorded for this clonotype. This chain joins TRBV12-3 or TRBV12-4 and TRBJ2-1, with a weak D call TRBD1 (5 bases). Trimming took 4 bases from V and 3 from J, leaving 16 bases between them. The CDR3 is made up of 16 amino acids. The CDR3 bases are TGTGCCAGCAGTTCTCCCCTTGGGGCTAGCTACAATGAGCAGTTCTTC. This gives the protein CASSSPLGASYNEQFF.

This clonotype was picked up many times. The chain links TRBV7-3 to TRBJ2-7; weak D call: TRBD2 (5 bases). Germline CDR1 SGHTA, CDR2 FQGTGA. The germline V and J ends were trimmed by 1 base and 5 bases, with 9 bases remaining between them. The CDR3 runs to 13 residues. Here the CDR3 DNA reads TGTGCCAGCAGCTTAAGTCCGGGGAACGAGCAGTACTTC. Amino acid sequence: CASSLSPGNEQYF.

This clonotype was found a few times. CDR3 sequence reads: CASSLSGLAGADYEQYF. Here the CDR3 DNA reads TGTGCCAGCAGTTTATCTGGCCTAGCGGGAGCCGACTACGAGCAGTACTTC. The chain carries TRBV27 and TRBJ2-7; 10 bases are shared with TRBD2. V shed 0 bases, J shed 3 bases, and the junction held 8 bases outside the gene matches. The CDR3 contains 17 residues. In germline, CDR1 is MNHEY, CDR2 SMNVEV (reference sequence).

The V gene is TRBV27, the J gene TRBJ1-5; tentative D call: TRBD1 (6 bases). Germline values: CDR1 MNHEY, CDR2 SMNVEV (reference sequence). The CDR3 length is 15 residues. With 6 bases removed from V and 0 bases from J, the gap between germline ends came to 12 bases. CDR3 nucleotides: TGTGCCAGCAGCTCGGGACACTATAGCAATCAGCCCCAGCATTTT. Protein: CASSSGHYSNQPQHF.

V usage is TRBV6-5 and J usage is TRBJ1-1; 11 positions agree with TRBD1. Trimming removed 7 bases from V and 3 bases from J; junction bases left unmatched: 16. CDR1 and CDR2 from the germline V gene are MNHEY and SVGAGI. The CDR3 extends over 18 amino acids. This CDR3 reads CASTQGVGTGGIYTEAFF. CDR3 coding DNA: TGTGCCAGCACCCAGGGAGTGGGGACAGGGGGTATTTACACTGAAGCTTTCTTT.